The present T cell receptor (beta chain) was sequenced within a study of monozygotic twins with cystic fibrosis. Study background: With roughly 16 PCR cycles, barcoded libraries came from around 2.9 micrograms of fragmented DNA. Study-wide findings and caveats: Unrelated CF individuals shared fewer identical clonotypes than monozygotic CF twins.

V lost 2 bases, J lost 4 bases, and 17 bases lay in between. Germline V gives CDR1 SGHTA, CDR2 FQGTGA. The CDR3 spans 16 residues. This clone was detected once. Its specificity is unknown. Produced via immunoSEQ multiplex PCR; TCRdb's table is partial and in-frame only. The table has 25,000 or so clones, about nine tenths seen once. The specimen was blood. V is TRBV7-3 and J is TRBJ1-2; the D gene is possibly TRBD1 (5 bases). This clonotype was sampled from a girl aged 2 to 10 with cystic fibrosis. The CDR3 is CASSLEGTGLSYGYTF. CDR3 DNA: TGTGCCAGCAGCTTAGAAGGGACGGGTTTGTCCTATGGCTACACCTTC.